Listed below are T cell receptor beta chains from one sample, sequenced in a study of CD8 T cells in ankylosing spondylitis. From the 5' RACE reads, TCRdb called clonotypes with MiXCR, one entry per CDR3 protein. This sample has about 800,000 distinct CDR3 sequences, with about 10% found just once. Sequenced: blood, either unsorted or a sorted T cell fraction (not recorded which). Receptor source: a male donor with ankylosing spondylitis. The CDR3 runs from the conserved cysteine through the conserved F or W. The D gene is left open where the match is weak. Clone size is shown for a subset of rows, as once, few, many or a class of expanded clone.

TGCAGCACGCGCCAGGACAATGAGCAGTTCTTC	CSTRQDNEQFF	11	.	TRBJ2-1	.	TRBV20-1
TGTGCCAGCAGTAGACCTTTTGCTAGCACAGATACGCAGTATTTT	CASSRPFASTDTQYF	15	.	TRBJ2-3	.	TRBV28
TGTGCCAGCAGTTACTATAGCGGGAGGACAGACGAGCAGTACTTC	CASSYYSGRTDEQYF	15	.	TRBJ2-7	TRBD2	TRBV6-5
TGTGCCAGCAGTTACTCTATCCAGGGGAATGAAAAACTGTTTTTT	CASSYSIQGNEKLFF	15	few	TRBJ1-4	.	TRBV6-5
TGTGCCAGCAGTTACCTAGCGGAGGGGGATACGCAGTATTTT	CASSYLAEGDTQYF	14	.	TRBJ2-3	TRBD2	TRBV6-5
TGTGCCAGCAGGATGGCGGTAGGGAATAGCTACAATGAGCAGTTCTTC	CASRMAVGNSYNEQFF	16	few	TRBJ2-1	.	TRBV6-2/TRBV6-3
TGCAGTGCTCCTAGCGGGGGCTACATGTACAATGAGCAGTTCTTC	CSAPSGGYMYNEQFF	15	many	TRBJ2-1	TRBD2	TRBV20-1
TGCGCCAGCAGCTTGTCACTCCCCCGAGGGGGGTCCTATGGCTACACCTTC	CASSLSLPRGGSYGYTF	17	.	TRBJ1-2	.	TRBV5-1
TGTGCCAGCAGTCTTGGACACTCTGGAAACACCATATATTTT	CASSLGHSGNTIYF	14	many	TRBJ1-3	.	TRBV25-1
TGTGCCAGCAGCGGTTCCTGGACAGGACATAGCAATCAGCCCCAGCATTTT	CASSGSWTGHSNQPQHF	17	many	TRBJ1-5	TRBD1	TRBV4-2
TGTGCCATCAGCGCCTCGGGACAGGCCTACGAGCAGTACTTC	CAISASGQAYEQYF	14	.	TRBJ2-7	TRBD1	TRBV10-3
TGTGCCAGCAGTACCCAGGGGGCGAGACGCTTAAACACTGAAGCTTTCTTT	CASSTQGARRLNTEAFF	17	many	TRBJ1-1	TRBD1	TRBV2
TGTGCCAGCAGTCCCGCGACAGGGGCCCCCGGGGAGCTGTTTTTT	CASSPATGAPGELFF	15	.	TRBJ2-2	TRBD1	TRBV12-3/TRBV12-4
TGTGCCAGCTTCAGGCTAGCGGGGACAGATACGCAGTATTTT	CASFRLAGTDTQYF	14	few	TRBJ2-3	TRBD2	TRBV6-1
TGCGCCAGCAGCCAAGCCTGGTTGAGTGGTACCTCCTACGAGCAGTACTTC	CASSQAWLSGTSYEQYF	17	.	TRBJ2-7	.	TRBV4-3
TGTGCCAGCAGCTGGAACGGGCAGGGGAGATCTGGCTACACCTTC	CASSWNGQGRSGYTF	15	.	TRBJ1-2	.	TRBV7-9
TGCAGCGTTGGAGGTTCGACGGCGAACACCGGGGAGCTGTTTTTT	CSVGGSTANTGELFF	15	.	TRBJ2-2	.	TRBV29-1